This entry concerns a single TCR beta chain. No antigen is known for it. The method was immunoSEQ multiplex PCR; TCRdb's version includes in-frame clones alone and lacks a portion of them. The data show roughly 6,200 clones, around four fifths seen once. These data are taken from a study of immune evolution from preneoplasia to lung adenocarcinoma. The CDR3 spans 14 residues. After removal of 4 bases from V and 9 bases from J, the junction contained 5 bases not matched to a gene. The V gene's germline CDR1 is KGHSH and CDR2 LQKENI. Overall study findings and caveats: KRAS-mutant nodules had the highest T cell clonality. From normal lung to invasive adenocarcinoma, top clone frequencies appeared to decrease.

After pathologic assessment, macro-dissection selected premalignant or tumor cells for extraction. Material for sequencing was FFPE minimally invasive lung adenocarcinoma tissue. The V and J genes are TRBV18 and TRBJ2-1, with 11 bases lining up with TRBD2. This TCR derives from a person aged 50-75 years with lung adenocarcinoma. CDR3 in amino acids: CASSLVLAGAEQFF. Here the CDR3 DNA reads TGTGCCAGCTCACTGGTACTAGCGGGAGCTGAGCAGTTCTTC.